This TCR beta chain was captured by sequencing in a study of tissue T cells after allogeneic stem cell transplantation. With regard to this clone: Its antigen is currently unknown. The gene names given are mouse names.

Survey-depth TCRbeta CDR3 sequencing reported V/J genes and productive frequencies. TCRdb's copy holds only in-frame clones and misses some; the assay was immunoSEQ multiplex PCR. The sample consists of around 9,000 clones, 45% of them appearing once. Study-level results: Some tissue clones might be persisting host cells; their alloreactivity or antigen specificity was not determined.

As to time point: mouse harvest day 7 after allogeneic transplant. Each mouse received 10^7 T-cell-depleted marrow cells plus 10^6 splenic CD5+ T cells by tail vein. Tissues came from B6→BALB/c major-mismatch GVHD mice at day 7 or 14. Sequenced sample: gut tissue. This TCR derives from a female BALB/c mouse given C57BL/6 T cells with graft-versus-host disease after an allogeneic hematopoietic cell transplant.

CDR3 DNA (partial): TGTGCAAGCAGCCTCCGGACTGGGGGGGTCGGTGCAGAAACGCTGTAT. This sequence encodes CASSLRTGGVGAETLY. The CDR3 as a whole reads CASSLRTGGVGAETLYF. The chain employs TRBV16 and TRBJ2-3, with 12 bases that match TRBD2. The CDR3 end is not reached by the read, which stops 1 residue before it; the germline J gene fills it in. V lost 5 bases to trimming and J lost 1 base; unmatched junction nucleotides: 7. Germline assignment: CDR1 SGHSA and CDR2 FRNQAP. The CDR3 contains 17 residues.